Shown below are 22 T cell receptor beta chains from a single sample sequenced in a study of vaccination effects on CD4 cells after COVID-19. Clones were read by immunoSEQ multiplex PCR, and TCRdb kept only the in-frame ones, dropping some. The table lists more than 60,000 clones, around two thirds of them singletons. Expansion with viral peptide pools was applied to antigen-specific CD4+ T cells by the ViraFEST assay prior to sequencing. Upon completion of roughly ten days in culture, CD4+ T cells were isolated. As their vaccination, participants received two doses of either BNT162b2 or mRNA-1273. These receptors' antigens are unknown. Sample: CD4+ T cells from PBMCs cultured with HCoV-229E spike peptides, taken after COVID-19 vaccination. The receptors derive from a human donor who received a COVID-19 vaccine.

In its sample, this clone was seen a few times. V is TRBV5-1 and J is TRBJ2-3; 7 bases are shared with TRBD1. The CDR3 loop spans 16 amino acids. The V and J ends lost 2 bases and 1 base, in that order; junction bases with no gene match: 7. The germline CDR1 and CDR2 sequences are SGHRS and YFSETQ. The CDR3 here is CASSFTGATGTDTQYF. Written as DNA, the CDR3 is TGCGCCAGCAGCTTCACAGGGGCGACAGGCACAGATACGCAGTATTTT. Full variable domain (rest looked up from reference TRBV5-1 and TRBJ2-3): KAGVTQTPRYLIKTRGQQVTLSCSPISGHRSVSWYQQTPGQGLQFLFEYFSETQRNKGNFPGRFSGRQFSNSRSEMNVSTLELGDSALYLCASSFTGATGTDTQYFGPGTRLTVL.

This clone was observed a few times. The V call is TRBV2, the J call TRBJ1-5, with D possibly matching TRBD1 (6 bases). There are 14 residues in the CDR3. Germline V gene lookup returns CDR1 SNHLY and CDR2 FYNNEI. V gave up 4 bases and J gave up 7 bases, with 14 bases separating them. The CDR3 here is CASSVEGGNQPQHF. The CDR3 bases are TGTGCCAGCAGTGTAGAGGGGGGGAACCAGCCCCAGCATTTT.

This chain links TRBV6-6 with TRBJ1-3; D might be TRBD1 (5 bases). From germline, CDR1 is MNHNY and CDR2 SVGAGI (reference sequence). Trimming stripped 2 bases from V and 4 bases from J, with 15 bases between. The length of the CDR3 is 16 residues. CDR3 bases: TGTGCCAGCAGTTACGGGGACCTCTATTCCGGAAACACCATATATTTT. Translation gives CASSYGDLYSGNTIYF.

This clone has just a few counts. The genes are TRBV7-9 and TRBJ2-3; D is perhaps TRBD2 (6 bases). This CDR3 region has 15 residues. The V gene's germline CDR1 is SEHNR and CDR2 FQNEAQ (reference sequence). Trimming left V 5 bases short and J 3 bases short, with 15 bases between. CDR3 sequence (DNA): TGTGCCAGCAGCCGAGGGGTAGCGGAAACAGATACGCAGTATTTT. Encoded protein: CASSRGVAETDTQYF. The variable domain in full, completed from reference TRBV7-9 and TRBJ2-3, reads DTGVSQNPRHKITKRGQNVTFRCDPISEHNRLYWYRQTLGQGPEFLTYFQNEAQLEKSRLLSDRFSAERPKGSFSTLEIQRTEQGDSAMYLCASSRGVAETDTQYFGPGTRLTVL.

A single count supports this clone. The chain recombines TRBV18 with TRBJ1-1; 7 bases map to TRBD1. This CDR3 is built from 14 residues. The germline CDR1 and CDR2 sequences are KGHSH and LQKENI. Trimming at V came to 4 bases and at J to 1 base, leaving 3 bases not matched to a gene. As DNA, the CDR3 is TGTGCCAGCTCACAAACAGGGGCGAACACTGAAGCTTTCTTT. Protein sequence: CASSQTGANTEAFF. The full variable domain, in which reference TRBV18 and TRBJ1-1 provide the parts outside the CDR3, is NAGVMQNPRHLVRRRGQEARLRCSPMKGHSHVYWYRQLPEEGLKFMVYLQKENIIDESGMPKERFSAEFPKEGPSILRIQQVVRGDSAAYFCASSQTGANTEAFFGQGTRLTVV.

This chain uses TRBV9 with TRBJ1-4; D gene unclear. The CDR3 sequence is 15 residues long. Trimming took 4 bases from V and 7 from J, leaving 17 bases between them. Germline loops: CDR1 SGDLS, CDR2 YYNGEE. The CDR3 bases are TGTGCCAGCAGCCTCAGTCCGGGCTCCGCTGAAAAACTGTTTTTT. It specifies CASSLSPGSAEKLFF.

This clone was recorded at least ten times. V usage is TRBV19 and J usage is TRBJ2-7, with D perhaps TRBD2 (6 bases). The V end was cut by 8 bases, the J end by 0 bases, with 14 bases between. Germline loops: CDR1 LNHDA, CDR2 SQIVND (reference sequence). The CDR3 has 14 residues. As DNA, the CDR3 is TGTGCCAGTCAGATACGCGGGGCCTCCTACGAGCAGTACGTC. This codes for CASQIRGASYEQYV.

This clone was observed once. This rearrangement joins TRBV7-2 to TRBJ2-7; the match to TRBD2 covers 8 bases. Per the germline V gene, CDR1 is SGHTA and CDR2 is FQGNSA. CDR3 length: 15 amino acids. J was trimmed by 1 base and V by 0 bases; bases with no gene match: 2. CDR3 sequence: CASSLAAGGSYEQYV. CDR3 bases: TGTGCCAGCAGCTTAGCGGCGGGGGGTTCCTACGAGCAGTACGTC.

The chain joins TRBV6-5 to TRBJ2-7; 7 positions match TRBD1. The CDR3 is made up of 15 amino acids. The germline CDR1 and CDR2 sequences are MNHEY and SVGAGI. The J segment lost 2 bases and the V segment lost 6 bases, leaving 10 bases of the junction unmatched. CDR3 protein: CASRLAPGQTYEQYV. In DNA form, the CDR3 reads TGTGCCAGCAGATTGGCCCCGGGACAGACCTACGAGCAGTACGTC.

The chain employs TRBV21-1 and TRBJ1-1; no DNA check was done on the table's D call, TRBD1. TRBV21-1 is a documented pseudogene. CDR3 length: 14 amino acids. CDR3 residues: CASSQTGGRTEAFF. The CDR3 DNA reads TGTGCCAGCAGCCAGACAGGGGGCAGGACTGAAGCTTTCTTT.

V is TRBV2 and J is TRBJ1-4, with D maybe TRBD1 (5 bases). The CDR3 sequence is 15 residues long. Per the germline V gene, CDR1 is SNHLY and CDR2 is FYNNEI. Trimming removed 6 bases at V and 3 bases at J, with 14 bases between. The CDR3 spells CASRPPTGPNEKLFF. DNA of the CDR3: TGTGCCAGCAGACCCCCGACGGGACCTAATGAAAAACTGTTTTTT.

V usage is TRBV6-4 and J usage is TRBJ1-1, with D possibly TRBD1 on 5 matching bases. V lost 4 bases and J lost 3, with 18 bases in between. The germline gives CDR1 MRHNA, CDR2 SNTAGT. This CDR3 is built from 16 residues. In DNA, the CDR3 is TGTGCCAGCAGTGCCTCCGGGACCCCGGGGCACACTGAAGCTTTCTTT. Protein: CASSASGTPGHTEAFF.

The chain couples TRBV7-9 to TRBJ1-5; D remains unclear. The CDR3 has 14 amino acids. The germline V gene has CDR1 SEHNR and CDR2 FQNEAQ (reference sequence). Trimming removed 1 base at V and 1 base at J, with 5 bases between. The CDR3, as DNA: TGTGCCAGCAGCTTAGGGGAGAGCAATCAGCCCCAGCATTTT. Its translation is CASSLGESNQPQHF.

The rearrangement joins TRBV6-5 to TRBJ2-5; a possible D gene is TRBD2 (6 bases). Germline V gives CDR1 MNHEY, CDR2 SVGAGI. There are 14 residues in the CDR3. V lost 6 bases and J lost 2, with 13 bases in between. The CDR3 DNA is TGTGCCAGCAGCGACTCAGGGAGGCAAGAGACCCAGTACTTC. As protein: CASSDSGRQETQYF.

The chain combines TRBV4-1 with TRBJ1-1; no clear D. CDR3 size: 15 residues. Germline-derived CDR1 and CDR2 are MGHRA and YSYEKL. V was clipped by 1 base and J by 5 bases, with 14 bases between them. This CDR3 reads CASSQVERQGTEAFF. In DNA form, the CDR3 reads TGCGCCAGCAGCCAAGTAGAACGGCAAGGGACTGAAGCTTTCTTT.

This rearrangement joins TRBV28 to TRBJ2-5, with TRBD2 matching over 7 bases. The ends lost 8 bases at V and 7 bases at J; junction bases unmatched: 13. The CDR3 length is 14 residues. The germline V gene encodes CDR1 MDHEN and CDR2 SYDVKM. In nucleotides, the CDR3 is TGTGCCAGCTCCTCACACGGGGGGAGGGCGACCCAGTACTTC. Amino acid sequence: CASSSHGGRATQYF.

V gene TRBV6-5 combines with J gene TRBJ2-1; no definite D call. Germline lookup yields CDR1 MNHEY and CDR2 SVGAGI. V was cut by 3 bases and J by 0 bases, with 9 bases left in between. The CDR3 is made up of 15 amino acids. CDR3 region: CASSYRDSSYNEQFF. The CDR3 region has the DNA TGTGCCAGCAGTTATAGGGATAGCTCCTACAATGAGCAGTTCTTC.

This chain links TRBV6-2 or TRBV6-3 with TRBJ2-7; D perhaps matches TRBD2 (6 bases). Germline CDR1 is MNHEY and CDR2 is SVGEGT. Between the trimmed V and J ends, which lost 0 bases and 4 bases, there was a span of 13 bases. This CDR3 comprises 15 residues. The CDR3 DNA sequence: TGTGCCAGCAGTTACTCGATAACGGAGGGGTACGAGCAGTACGTC. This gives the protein CASSYSITEGYEQYV.

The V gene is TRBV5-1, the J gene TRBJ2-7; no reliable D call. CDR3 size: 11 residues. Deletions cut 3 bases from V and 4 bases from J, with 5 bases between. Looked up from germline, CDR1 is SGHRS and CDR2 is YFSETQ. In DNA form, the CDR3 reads TGCGCCAGCAGCTACAGATACGAGCAGTACGTC. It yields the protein CASSYRYEQYV.

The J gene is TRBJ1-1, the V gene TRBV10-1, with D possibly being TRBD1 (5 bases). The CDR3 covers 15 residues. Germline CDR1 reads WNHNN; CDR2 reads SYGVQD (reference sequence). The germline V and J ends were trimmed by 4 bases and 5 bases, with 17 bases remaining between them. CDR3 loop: CASSGLGEEGTEAFF. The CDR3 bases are TGCGCCAGCAGTGGTCTCGGGGAAGAGGGGACTGAAGCTTTCTTT.

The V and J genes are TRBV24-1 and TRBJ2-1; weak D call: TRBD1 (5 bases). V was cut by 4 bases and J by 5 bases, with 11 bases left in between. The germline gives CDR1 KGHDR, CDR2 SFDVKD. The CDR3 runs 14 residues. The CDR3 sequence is CATSEGAVHNEQFF. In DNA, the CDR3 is TGTGCCACCAGTGAAGGGGCGGTACACAATGAGCAGTTCTTC.

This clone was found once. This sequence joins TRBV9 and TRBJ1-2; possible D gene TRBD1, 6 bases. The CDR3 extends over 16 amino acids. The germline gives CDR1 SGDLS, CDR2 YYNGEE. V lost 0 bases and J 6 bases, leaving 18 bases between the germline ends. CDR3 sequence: CASSVAGAPSIDGYTF. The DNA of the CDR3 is TGTGCCAGCAGCGTAGCGGGGGCCCCGAGTATCGATGGCTACACCTTC.